Below, 19 T cell receptor beta chains from the same sample are listed, as sequenced in a study of shared T cell receptors in the human thymus. Assay: immunoSEQ multiplex PCR; the TCRdb copy retains only in-frame clones and omits some. Of hundreds of thousands of clones in the sample, approximately 87% were seen once. This same sample was also taken into another study, of human thymus T cells.

What was sequenced was thymocytes. These receptors were collected from a boy younger than two with a congenital heart defect.

The chain carries TRBV5-1 and TRBJ1-1, with TRBD1 matching 9 bases. From germline, CDR1 is SGHRS and CDR2 YFSETQ. The ends lost 5 bases at V and 0 bases at J; junction bases unmatched: 2. The CDR3 contains 14 residues. The CDR3: CASRDRGLNTEAFF. CDR3 DNA: TGCGCCAGCAGGGACAGGGGATTGAACACTGAAGCTTTCTTT.

DNA of the CDR3: TGTGCCACCAGAAACCGGGACAGGGGGCTTACCGGGGAGCTGTTTTTT. Translated, it gives CATRNRDRGLTGELFF. This chain links TRBV15 with TRBJ2-2; 12 nucleotides match TRBD1. This CDR3 is 16 amino acids long. V gave up 6 bases and J gave up 5 bases; unmatched junction bases: 7. CDR1 and CDR2 (germline): LNHNV, YYDKDF (reference sequence).

The V gene is TRBV4-3, the J gene TRBJ2-7, with TRBD2 matching over 8 bases. The V and J ends lost 0 bases and 5 bases, in that order; junction bases with no gene match: 15. Germline lookup yields CDR1 LGHNA and CDR2 YSLEER. This CDR3 spans 18 amino acids. CDR3 DNA: TGCGCCAGCAGCCAAGAGCCCCCTACTAGCGGAGGGATCCACGAGCAGTACTTC. Protein product: CASSQEPPTSGGIHEQYF.

This clone was seen once. This sequence joins TRBV5-6 and TRBJ2-1; 9 bases line up with TRBD2. Germline V gene sequence: CDR1 SGHDT, CDR2 YYEEEE. The length of the CDR3 is 18 residues. The junction had 19 bases not matched to a gene; V was cut back by 4 bases and J by 8 bases. CDR3 nucleotides: TGTGCCAGCAGCCAGACTAGCGGAACGGTGCGGGTACGCGATGAGCAGTTCTTC. This translates into CASSQTSGTVRVRDEQFF.

In this sample, this clone turned up once. The CDR3 DNA reads as TGTGCCATCAGTGATTTTAGCGGGAGGACGGAGACCCAGTACTTC. Amino acid sequence: CAISDFSGRTETQYF. The rearrangement links TRBV10-3 to TRBJ2-5, with TRBD2 matching 10 bases. Per germline, CDR1 ENHRY and CDR2 SYGVKD. CDR3 length: 15 amino acids. The V gene end was trimmed by 3 bases and the J gene end by 5 bases; junction bases not matched to a gene: 6.

Notes on this clone: This sample also contains other DNA sequences that code for the same CDR3. V and J are TRBV29-1 and TRBJ2-3; 7 bases are shared with TRBD2. J was trimmed by 2 bases and V by 4 bases; bases with no gene match: 9. The germline V gene has CDR1 SQVTM and CDR2 ANQGSEA. CDR3 size: 15 residues. The CDR3 here is CSVGVWRGYTDTQYF. CDR3 coding DNA: TGCAGCGTTGGAGTGTGGCGGGGGTACACAGATACGCAGTATTTT.

The chain employs TRBV18 and TRBJ2-7; tentatively, D is TRBD2 (7 bases). CDR3 length equals 20 residues. Germline CDR1 reads KGHSH; CDR2 reads LQKENI. Trimming took off 0 bases at V and 7 bases at J, with 31 bases between the two ends. The CDR3 spells CASSPPYGGNLGGAPGEQYF. The CDR3 region has the DNA TGTGCCAGCTCACCACCGTACGGGGGGAATCTGGGGGGCGCCCCGGGGGAGCAGTACTTC.

The chain is built from TRBV18 and TRBJ2-5; 14 bases match TRBD2. Germline assignment: CDR1 KGHSH and CDR2 LQKENI. V gave up 1 base and J gave up 3 bases; unmatched junction bases: 7. There are 18 residues in the CDR3. The CDR3 nucleotides read TGTGCCAGCTCACCACGGACTAGCGGGAGGTCAATCGAAGAGACCCAGTACTTC. This translates into CASSPRTSGRSIEETQYF. The full variable domain, rest sourced from reference TRBV18 and TRBJ2-5, is NAGVMQNPRHLVRRRGQEARLRCSPMKGHSHVYWYRQLPEEGLKFMVYLQKENIIDESGMPKERFSAEFPKEGPSILRIQQVVRGDSAAYFCASSPRTSGRSIEETQYFGPGTRLLVL.

The V and J genes are TRBV27 and TRBJ2-7; maybe TRBD2 (5 bases). V was pared by 3 bases and J by 5 bases, with 20 bases between. The CDR3 extends over 16 amino acids. Germline assignment: CDR1 MNHEY and CDR2 SMNVEV (reference sequence). As DNA, the CDR3 is TGTGCCAGCAGTTTTCGGACTGCTCCCATGTACGACGAGCAGTACTTC. Translation: CASSFRTAPMYDEQYF.

This clone was counted between two and nine times. This chain joins TRBV6-6 and TRBJ1-6; D is unclear. Germline V gene data show CDR1 as MNHNY and CDR2 as SVGAGI (reference sequence). This CDR3 comprises 15 residues. Trimming pared 0 bases from V and 7 bases from J, leaving 10 bases between. CDR3 amino acids: CASSYSRGPNSPLHF. The CDR3 region has the DNA TGTGCCAGCAGTTACTCGAGAGGGCCAAATTCACCCCTCCACTTT.

The chain has TRBV30 and TRBJ2-3, with TRBD2 as a possible D gene (6 bases). This CDR3 is 17 amino acids long. V gave up 5 bases and J gave up 0 bases, with 21 bases separating them. In germline, CDR1 is GTSNPN, CDR2 SVGIG (reference sequence). The CDR3 DNA sequence: TGTGCCTGGTCTGTTCGCCGGGCTAGCGCTAGCACAGATACGCAGTATTTT. Translating gives CAWSVRRASASTDTQYF.

A few counts support this clone. The chain joins TRBV4-3 to TRBJ1-3; 7 bases map to TRBD1. V was pared by 4 bases and J by 4 bases, with 4 bases of the junction left unmatched. The germline gives CDR1 LGHNA, CDR2 YSLEER. The CDR3 is 14 residues long. DNA for the CDR3: TGCGCCAGCAGCCTGTACAGGGGCGGAAACACCATATATTTT. Amino acids: CASSLYRGGNTIYF.

The rearrangement links TRBV10-3 to TRBJ2-3; 7 bases match TRBD1. The CDR3 runs to 17 residues. Germline CDR1 and CDR2: ENHRY and SYGVKD. The V segment lost 10 bases and the J segment 2 bases; nucleotides outside the gene matches: 18. The CDR3 DNA reads as TGTGCCAGCAGGCCCGGGACAGTTAGACCCAACACAGATACGCAGTATTTT. It yields the protein CASRPGTVRPNTDTQYF.

This clone has just a few counts. The CDR3 protein is CASSPNWRGWDEQYF. The CDR3 DNA follows: TGTGCCAGCAGTCCCAATTGGCGGGGTTGGGACGAGCAGTACTTC. This chain uses TRBV28 with TRBJ2-7, with TRBD2 as a possible D gene (6 bases). Germline assignment: CDR1 MDHEN and CDR2 SYDVKM. The CDR3 runs to 15 residues. The germline V and J ends were trimmed by 5 bases and 5 bases, with 19 bases remaining between them.

V and J are TRBV7-2 and TRBJ2-7; 10 bases map to TRBD1. The trim removed 6 bases at V and 0 bases at J, leaving 5 bases unmatched. This CDR3 contains 15 residues. Per germline, CDR1 SGHTA and CDR2 FQGNSA. CDR3 in DNA: TGTGCCAGCAGTCCTTGGACAGGGGGCTCCTACGAGCAGTACTTC. Its translation is CASSPWTGGSYEQYF.

V gene TRBV28 combines with J gene TRBJ2-1; tentative D call: TRBD2 (6 bases). The germline V gene encodes CDR1 MDHEN and CDR2 SYDVKM. Trimming stripped 6 bases from V and 0 bases from J, with 15 bases between. The CDR3 loop spans 16 amino acids. The CDR3 nucleotides are TGTGCCAGCAGCGGCCGGCGGGGTCACTCCTACAATGAGCAGTTCTTC. Translating it yields CASSGRRGHSYNEQFF.

The chain recombines TRBV4-2 with TRBJ2-1; TRBD2 matches at 12 bases. CDR1 LGHNA and CDR2 YNFKEQ come from the germline V gene. The V and J ends lost 1 base and 10 bases, in that order; junction bases with no gene match: 11. This CDR3 comprises 17 residues. In DNA form, the CDR3 reads TGTGCCAGCAGCCAAGCTAGCGGGAGGGCCTTTGGGTACGAGCAGTTCTTC. Its translation is CASSQASGRAFGYEQFF.

The J gene is TRBJ1-1, the V gene TRBV5-1; TRBD1 matches 8 bases. The CDR3 is made up of 15 amino acids. Germline trimming cut 5 bases from V and 1 base from J; bases unmatched to any gene: 7. Germline loops: CDR1 SGHRS, CDR2 YFSETQ. The CDR3 loop reads CASRDRQGTNTEAFF. CDR3 bases: TGCGCCAGCAGGGACCGACAGGGGACGAACACTGAAGCTTTCTTT.

This chain uses TRBV9 with TRBJ2-7; 7 bases match TRBD1. CDR1 is SGDLS, CDR2 YYNGEE, per germline. The CDR3 is made up of 13 amino acids. V was clipped by 4 bases and J by 7 bases; unmatched bases: 8. The CDR3 bases are TGTGCCAGCAGCACCGACAGGGTCGGAGAGCAGTACTTC. This translates into CASSTDRVGEQYF.